Below are 5 T cell receptor beta chains sequenced from a single sample in a study of T cells in Graves' hyperthyroidism and ophthalmopathy. TCR beta CDR3 region amplification was performed from RNA transcripts. TCR CDR3 regions were first amplified by RT-PCR with HTBI primers. TCRdb re-called the multiplex PCR reads with MiXCR, one entry per CDR3 protein. The repertoire includes approximately 530,000 distinct CDR3 sequences, over 15% of them detected once, and 15% to 20% sits in the top ten. The sequenced sample consisted of blood. Receptors were obtained from a woman between 18 and 30 years old with Graves' hyperthyroidism.

This clonotype occurred a few times. The chain employs TRBV15 and TRBJ1-2, with 7 bases identical to TRBD1. The germline CDR1 and CDR2 sequences are LNHNV and YYDKDF (reference sequence). V trimming: 0 bases; J trimming: 7 bases; junction bases outside the gene matches: 5. This CDR3 region has 14 residues. As DNA, the CDR3 is TGTGCCACCAGCAGAGATGAGGGGGCGAGTGGCTACACCTTC. Protein: CATSRDEGASGYTF.

This clonotype appeared many times. This rearrangement joins TRBV30 to TRBJ1-2, with D perhaps TRBD1 (5 bases). Trimming shortened V by 2 bases and J by 8 bases, and 18 bases separated the two germline ends. This CDR3 has 14 residues. Germline lookup yields CDR1 GTSNPN and CDR2 SVGIG (reference sequence). CDR3 loop: CAWSSRLGGGGYTF. CDR3 sequence (DNA): TGTGCCTGGAGTTCACGTCTGGGGGGAGGGGGCTACACCTTC.

This clonotype was seen at least ten times. The genes are TRBV20-1 and TRBJ1-6; D gene unclear. V lost 5 bases and J 4 bases, leaving 9 bases between the germline ends. Per germline, CDR1 DFQATT and CDR2 SNEGSKA (reference sequence). The CDR3 contains 13 residues. The CDR3 reads CSALDIYNSPLHF. The CDR3 DNA sequence: TGCAGTGCTTTAGATATTTATAATTCACCCCTCCACTTT.

The sample holds many counts of this clonotype. The J gene is TRBJ2-7, the V gene TRBV20-1; no firm D call. V was clipped by 5 bases and J by 5 bases, with 16 bases between them. The CDR3 is made up of 13 amino acids. Germline V lookup: CDR1 DFQATT, CDR2 SNEGSKA (reference sequence). CDR3: CSAWTLMTNEQYF. CDR3 bases: TGCAGTGCTTGGACGCTGATGACGAACGAGCAGTACTTC.

There are a few counts of this clonotype. The V call is TRBV19, the J call TRBJ2-2; D unclear. The CDR3 runs to 12 residues. Trimming left V 6 bases short and J 7 bases short, with 9 bases between. Germline V gives CDR1 LNHDA, CDR2 SQIVND (reference sequence). CDR3 DNA sequence: TGTGCCAGTAGCAGTTGGAGCGGGGAGCTGTTTTTT. It yields the protein CASSSWSGELFF.